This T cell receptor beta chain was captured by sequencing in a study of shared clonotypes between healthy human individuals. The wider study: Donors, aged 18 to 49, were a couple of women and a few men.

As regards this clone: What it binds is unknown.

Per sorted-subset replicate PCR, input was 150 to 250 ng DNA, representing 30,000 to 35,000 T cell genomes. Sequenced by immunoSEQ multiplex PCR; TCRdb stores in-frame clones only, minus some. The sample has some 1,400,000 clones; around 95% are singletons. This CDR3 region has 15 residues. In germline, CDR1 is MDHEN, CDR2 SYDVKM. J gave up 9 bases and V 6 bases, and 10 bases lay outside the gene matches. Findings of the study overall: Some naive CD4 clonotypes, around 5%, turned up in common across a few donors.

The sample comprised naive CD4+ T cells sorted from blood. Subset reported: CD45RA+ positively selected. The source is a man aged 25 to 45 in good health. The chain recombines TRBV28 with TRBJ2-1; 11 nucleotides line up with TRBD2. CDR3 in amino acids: CASSRTSGLRGEQFF. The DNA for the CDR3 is TGTGCCAGCAGCAGGACTAGCGGGTTAAGGGGTGAGCAGTTCTTC.